The clone carrying this T cell receptor (beta chain) came up many times. Its specificity is unknown. The data derive from a study of CD8 T cells in ankylosing spondylitis. This CDR3 region has 14 residues. CDR1 DFQATT and CDR2 SNEGSKA come from the germline V gene (reference sequence). MiXCR, run by TCRdb on the 5' RACE reads, gives a single entry per CDR3 protein. The repertoire holds a few hundred thousand distinct CDR3 sequences, with 24% as singletons. Study outcomes and limitations: Reportedly, significant enrichment of disease-linked clones occurred in matched ankylosing spondylitis synovial fluid. Clones linked to disease, bearing a CD8+ phenotype, were relatively rare in peripheral blood.

The chain carries TRBV20-1 and TRBJ2-3; a possible D gene is TRBD2 (7 bases). Specimen: blood, either unsorted or a sorted T cell fraction (not recorded which). The sequence was collected from a male donor with ankylosing spondylitis or in good health (not recorded which). CDR3: CSPVAGARTDTQYF. The CDR3 DNA is TGCAGCCCTGTCGCGGGGGCCCGCACAGATACGCAGTATTTT.